The T cell receptor beta chain under discussion was sequenced for a study of breast tumors, draining lymph nodes, adjacent tissues. Study results and caveats: Most tumor T cells seemingly derive from lymph node, then expand in tumor.

In the case of this clonotype: Its specificity is not known.

Germline lookup yields CDR1 MNHEY and CDR2 SVGEGT. Losses at the gene ends were 6 bases for V and 6 bases for J; bases not matched to a gene: 9. The CDR3 has 15 residues. One entry per CDR3 protein, called by TCRdb with MiXCR from the multiplex PCR reads. Here the sample spans around 140,000 distinct CDR3 sequences, more than 20% being singletons. Samples came from axillary lymph nodes draining the breast cancer. The sample consisted of axillary lymph node tissue. The V and J genes are TRBV6-2 or TRBV6-3 and TRBJ1-5, with 9 positions matching TRBD1. The TCR was taken from a female donor with breast cancer. Some clones in this sample may be carry-over from other donors' samples. The DNA for the CDR3 is TGTGCCAGCAGAGCAGGACAGGGGAGGACTCAGCCCCAGCATTTT. Protein: CASRAGQGRTQPQHF.